This note documents a single T cell receptor beta chain sequence. This clone was recorded only once. Its antigen is currently not known. No base quality information exists; no much larger clone differs at one position. The data stem from a study of siplizumab effects on memory and regulatory T cells (dated by TCRdb to between 2017 and 2020). About the investigation overall: The study examined how the anti-CD2 antibody siplizumab affects alloreactive T-cell subsets in allogeneic mixed lymphocyte reactions built from human PBMCs. On the study overall, not on this receptor specifically: About 80-96% of proliferating CD4+ or CD8+ clones could not be given a naive or memory phenotype. Whether proliferating Tregs from siplizumab cultures were suppressive was not functionally confirmed. Siplizumab significantly lowered the cumulative frequency of alloreactive sequences that could be traced to unstimulated CD4+ memory T cells. Greater diversity appeared to be present in unstimulated naive T cells than in memory T cells, and a substantial contribution to the alloresponse seemed to be made by naive cells. In reactions with siplizumab, an average of about 69% of mappable alloreactive CD4+ clones were Treg-derived, compared with roughly 27% in control reactions. Because sequences below about 10^-5 frequency were poorly captured, only a minor fraction of alloreactive clones could be mapped to unstimulated subsets.

Receptor amplification or capture employed the immunoSEQ multiplex PCR assay. The deep sequencing platform assayed 80,000 to 100,000 TCR templates per sample. Genomic DNA extracted from sorted T cells was used for TCRbeta CDR3 sequencing. Per the original workflow: The R programming language was used for clonal analysis of TCRbeta CDR3 data. Comparing unstimulated samples against CFSE-low samples taken after the reaction was how alloreactive CD4+ and CD8+ clones were defined. Regulatory or non-regulatory origin was assigned to alloreactive CD4+ clones by matching of sequences to sorted unstimulated Treg and non-Treg repertoires. Sourced from immuneACCESS, this table was stored by TCRdb with only in-frame sequences that have V and J called. A share of the clones is absent; for the studies checked, an unresolved V gene accounts for under half, and the remainder has no known explanation. D and trimming were read from the DNA, whereas the V and J calls and clone size are those reported in that table. For this sample the table gives roughly 68,000 clones, of which roughly 96% were detected only once. Together, the top ten hold about 0.1% of the sample.

Based on the germline V gene, the CDR1 and CDR2 sequences are MGHRA and YSYEKL. V is reduced by 1 base and J by 6 bases, leaving a spacing of 9 bases between them. Reading from cysteine to phenylalanine, the CDR3 counts 14 amino acids. The kept DNA is CDR3 alone, 42 bases in frame from the first base. In addition, sequencing in three donor pairs included unstimulated CD8+ effector memory subsets alongside CD4+ naive, CD8+ naive, CD8+ TEMRA and CD4+ memory subsets. Sorted unstimulated T cells, along with proliferating T cells recovered from mixed lymphocyte reactions, underwent TCRbeta CDR3 sequencing. Fresh whole blood from nine to ten HLA-typed healthy donors was used as the source from which PBMCs were isolated.

The TCR comes from a human donor in good health. This chain is built from TRBV4-1 and TRBJ2-2; no D segment can be confidently identified. Sample: naive CD8+ T cells sorted from blood. The cell subset or site label, as the study defines it: unstimulated naive T cells. The bases read TGCGCCAGCAGCCAAGGGCTGGGATCCGGGGAGCTGTTTTTT. Its protein reads: CASSQGLGSGELFF.